The 11 T cell receptor beta chains listed next were all sequenced from one sample in a study of OX40 agonist ivuxolimab in advanced cancers. The assay was immunoSEQ multiplex PCR, and TCRdb's table has in-frame clones only and misses some. The table includes 60,000 to 65,000 clones, roughly four fifths detected once. The specimen was CD4+ or CD8+ T cells sorted from blood, collected in a trial of the OX40 agonist ivuxolimab. The receptors shown here come from an adult with an advanced solid tumor such as melanoma, head and neck, liver or kidney cancer.

The chain has TRBV5-5 and TRBJ1-2; 7 bases map to TRBD1. Trimming took 4 bases from V and 2 from J; bases not matched to a gene: 8. CDR1 and CDR2 (germline): SGHKS, YYEKEE (reference sequence). The CDR3 is made up of 15 amino acids. DNA of the CDR3: TGTGCCAGCAGCCCGCGGACAGGAGAAAACTATGGCTACACCTTC. As protein: CASSPRTGENYGYTF.

Details on this clone: Other DNA sequences from this sample encode an identical CDR3 as well. This chain joins TRBV5-1 and TRBJ1-2, with TRBD1 identical over 11 bases. CDR3 size: 15 residues. Germline CDR1 and CDR2: SGHRS and YFSETQ. The V segment lost 0 bases and the J segment 8 bases; nucleotides outside the gene matches: 6. Written as DNA, the CDR3 is TGCGCCAGCAGCTTGGACGGACAGGGGGCGCGGGGCTACACCTTC. Protein: CASSLDGQGARGYTF.

This clone was picked up a small number of times. This chain uses TRBV11-2 with TRBJ1-4; D may be TRBD1 (5 bases). Germline V lookup: CDR1 SGHAT, CDR2 FQNNGV. Trimming stripped 0 bases from V and 10 bases from J, with 9 bases between. The CDR3 is made up of 13 amino acids. This chain's CDR3 is CASSLDRGGKLFF. CDR3 sequence (DNA): TGTGCCAGCAGCTTAGATCGCGGGGGAAAACTGTTTTTT.

The V gene is TRBV10-2, the J gene TRBJ1-4; D not resolved. The V gene lost 8 bases and the J gene lost 6 bases, with 4 bases spanning the gap. Germline V lookup: CDR1 WSHSY, CDR2 SAAADI. The CDR3 has 10 amino acids. DNA for the CDR3: TGCGCCAGCGGGGATGAAAAACTGTTTTTT. The encoded protein is CASGDEKLFF.

The chain has TRBV19 and TRBJ1-1, with D possibly TRBD1 on 5 matching bases. V lost 3 bases, J lost 1 base, and 12 bases lay in between. This CDR3 has 15 residues. Germline V gene lookup returns CDR1 LNHDA and CDR2 SQIVND (reference sequence). This CDR3 is CASSIRDPGNTEAFF. Written as DNA, the CDR3 is TGTGCCAGTAGTATCCGGGACCCCGGGAACACTGAAGCTTTCTTT.

This chain joins TRBV5-6 and TRBJ2-7, with D possibly matching TRBD2 (5 bases). The CDR3 extends over 15 amino acids. Trimming took 2 bases from V and 0 from J, leaving 12 bases between them. Germline V CDR1 and CDR2: SGHDT, YYEEEE. The CDR3 is CASSFGTGSSYEQYF. DNA of the CDR3: TGTGCCAGCAGCTTCGGTACGGGGAGCTCCTACGAGCAGTACTTC. The full variable domain, completed using reference TRBV5-6 and TRBJ2-7, is DAGVTQSPTHLIKTRGQQVTLRCSPKSGHDTVSWYQQALGQGPQFIFQYYEEEERQRGNFPDRFSGHQFPNYSSELNVNALLLGDSALYLCASSFGTGSSYEQYFGPGTRLTVT.

The chain couples TRBV5-1 to TRBJ1-2, with TRBD1 matching over 7 bases. The CDR3 spans 15 residues. J was trimmed by 4 bases and V by 4 bases; bases with no gene match: 10. Germline V gene sequence: CDR1 SGHRS, CDR2 YFSETQ. The CDR3 here is CASSPGQQRGYGYTF. CDR3 bases: TGCGCCAGCAGCCCGGGACAGCAGAGGGGCTATGGCTACACCTTC.

This clone was detected only once. V is TRBV5-1 and J is TRBJ1-5; 8 bases align to TRBD1. Germline CDR1 and CDR2: SGHRS and YFSETQ. Trimming took 4 bases from V and 2 from J; bases not matched to a gene: 5. The CDR3 has 15 residues. The CDR3 loop is CASSIGQGRNQPQHF. The CDR3 DNA is TGCGCCAGCAGCATTGGACAGGGCCGCAATCAGCCCCAGCATTTT.

The chain has TRBV5-1 and TRBJ1-1; 7 bases align to TRBD1. Germline CDR1 is SGHRS and CDR2 is YFSETQ. V lost 2 bases to trimming and J lost 6 bases; unmatched junction nucleotides: 4. CDR3 length equals 13 residues. CDR3 residues: CASSLPGQAEAFF. DNA of the CDR3: TGCGCCAGCAGCTTACCCGGACAGGCTGAAGCTTTCTTT.

This chain joins TRBV10-3 and TRBJ2-7; D is unresolved. The CDR3 runs 16 residues. CDR1 and CDR2 (germline): ENHRY, SYGVKD. V was clipped by 0 bases and J by 5 bases, with 17 bases between them. The CDR3, as DNA: TGTGCCATCAGTGAGTCAAGGCAGGAATTTAACGACGAGCAGTACTTC. Translation gives CAISESRQEFNDEQYF.

V usage is TRBV6-5 and J usage is TRBJ1-1; perhaps TRBD1 as D (6 bases). Germline CDR1 MNHEY, CDR2 SVGAGI. Deletions cut 7 bases from V and 5 bases from J, with 14 bases between. This CDR3 comprises 13 residues. The CDR3 DNA follows: TGTGCCAGCAAAACAGGGTTAGATACTGAAGCTTTCTTT. Amino acids: CASKTGLDTEAFF.